This TCR beta chain was identified in a study of T-cell reconstitution after alpha-beta-depleted transplantation in children. Trimming shortened V by 4 bases and J by 0 bases, and 8 bases separated the two germline ends. Germline assignment: CDR1 SGHRS and CDR2 YFSETQ. This CDR3 region has 14 residues. This clonotype was observed at least ten times. Unique molecular identifiers were built into the TCRbeta library. Using its own MiXCR run on the PCR reads, TCRdb lists one record per CDR3 protein. The sample has about 48,000 distinct CDR3 sequences; about 5% are singletons. The clonotype originates from a female patient aged 2-10 years who had a stem cell transplant for aplastic anemia, so the T cells may come from the graft donor. The specimen was PBMCs, mostly from graft donor cells, collected 60 days after TCRalphabeta/CD19-depleted stem cell transplant. J is TRBJ2-4 and V is TRBV5-1; D is uncertain. The CDR3 DNA follows: TGCGCCAGCAGCCCGACGATAGCCAAAAACATTCAGTACTTC. Its translation: CASSPTIAKNIQYF. Filled out from reference TRBV5-1 and TRBJ2-4, the complete variable domain reads KAGVTQTPRYLIKTRGQQVTLSCSPISGHRSVSWYQQTPGQGLQFLFEYFSETQRNKGNFPGRFSGRQFSNSRSEMNVSTLELGDSALYLCASSPTIAKNIQYFGAGTRLSVL.